This T cell receptor beta chain was sequenced in a study of cytomegalovirus exposure and HLA in healthy donors (dated by TCRdb to about 2017). For the study in its entirety: An earlier analysis of roughly 500 of the donors reported 250 to 350 Gb of sequence data and around 120 million unique TCR beta sequences obtained from roughly 170 million T cells. Every discovery cohort repertoire had been produced on one sequencing platform. Rather than using new phenotypic data, the later analysis identified candidate immune exposures from TCR beta sequences and from how often those sequences occurred across donors. The study combined high-throughput TCR immunosequencing, statistical association of individual TCRs with disease status, and machine learning to predict cytomegalovirus infection status. The aim of the study was to test whether cataloging public T cell receptors could identify signatures of past pathogen exposure. About five DR-DQ haplotypes were treated as single units for association and clustering because of strong linkage in the cohort. Besides the first cohort of 550 to 750 subjects, a separate validation cohort made up of roughly 120 different subjects was used. The number of typed donors differed by locus: about 620-640 for A, B, C, DRB1 and DQB1; about 520 for DQA1; 606 for DPA1; and about 470 for DPB1. Class I and class II HLA loci were covered by the typing at four-digit resolution. In a later genetic analysis, genome-wide SNP genotypes for about 65% of the 666 donors were used, and that subset was treated as a discovery cohort. To decide whether each TCR beta V gene segment behaved as functional or pseudogenic, an earlier analysis of some 580 of the donors relied on high-throughput TCR beta sequencing. Among around 400 genotyped donors of the cohort, an average of approximately 220,000 unique TCR beta nucleotide sequences was sequenced per donor, of which 15% to 20% were non-productive. An early release that covered some 640 HLA-typed donors contained around 300 gigabases of sequencing data and around 80 million unique TCR sequences. Alongside the repertoire data, information on donor age, sex, ethnicity and CMV serostatus was compiled. The study used immunosequencing to profile the T cell repertoires of 666 subjects and linked those repertoires to cytomegalovirus serostatus. Of the 300 to 500 genotyped donors, roughly 80% were placed in the genetic ancestry cluster associated with self-reported Caucasian donors. A later analysis re-examined previously published TCR beta repertoires from roughly 650 donors and added high-resolution HLA genotyping to investigate patterns of TCR occurrence.

The cohort consisted of hundreds of healthy bone marrow donors. At the time of sampling, every cohort member was nominally healthy, though immune exposures that went unrecorded were likely present. The donor tested CMV seronegative and was one of the 352 seronegative cohort members. A peripheral blood sample was collected from each donor, and TCR beta sequencing was performed on peripheral blood mononuclear cells. Genomic DNA extraction from the blood cell samples was performed with the Qiagen DNeasy Blood Extraction Kit. What the authors observed across the whole study: Because the 87-base-pair reads could not distinguish some IMGT-functional V segments, including TRBV6-2 and TRBV6-3, those segments were excluded. A further reported finding was that TCR beta sequences accurately predicted the HLA-A and HLA-B alleles for most subjects in the first cohort. Roughly uniform sequencing depth across donors was assumed in presence/absence analyses, although this assumption may not hold. V-gene and J-gene trimming of TCR beta chains was associated with a missense DCLRE1C variant in a later genetic analysis, and the association was replicated in an independent cohort. According to a later analysis, parvovirus B19, influenza, CMV and Epstein-Barr virus appeared linked to several top co-occurrence clusters. Across donors, most TCR sequences were observed very rarely, whereas some public TCRs were present in many individuals. When HLA alleles, especially DR and DQ, strongly co-occurred, TCR associations were difficult to assign to individual alleles. In a later analysis, the rate of TCR association differed among HLA loci, with DRB1 alleles having the most associated TCRs and HLA-C alleles having the fewest. In both the original and validation cohorts, the classifier was reported to diagnose cytomegalovirus status with high specificity and sensitivity. Three of the identified cytomegalovirus-associated TCR beta chains were confirmed in vitro to be specific for cytomegalovirus antigens. In the study, about 150 TCR beta chains were listed as associated with cytomegalovirus. The authors suggested that the approach could potentially be generalized to other disease states and immunological phenotypes. Broadly in line with IMGT annotations, most TCR beta V segments showed up in productive rearrangements about 87% or about 30% of the time in an earlier analysis of around 550 of the donors. Because counts were too low, about 18 rarely observed V segments, including chromosome 9 orphons, were excluded from the earlier analysis of a few hundred of the donors. Because HLA typing was unavailable for some donors at each locus, only the typed subset was used in association tests. In a later analysis, most CMV-associated TCR beta chains were found to appear HLA-restricted, with HLA associations seemingly driven largely by CMV exposure. For the cohort, immune exposure information was limited to CMV serostatus. A cluster of highly shared sequence variants was judged likely to be a technical artifact of the sequencing pipeline. In this cohort, only TCR beta chains were sequenced, and detectable features were limited by the absence of alpha or paired-chain data. In a later genetic analysis, fewer N-insertions in productive TCRs were reported among donors in an Asian-associated ancestry cluster than the approximately 670-donor mean. In a later analysis, around 17,000 TCR beta sequences were associated with specific HLA alleles at a false discovery rate of 0.05. Correlated functional status among segregating V segments might reflect linkage disequilibrium, but an unknown experimental factor could not be ruled out. In a later analysis, HLA-associated TCR beta chains showed more clonal expansion and lower generation probabilities than non-associated chains that were equally common.

The library was built by means of the immunoSEQ multiplex PCR assay. For the multiplex PCR, a mixture combining 60 forward primers for TCR Vbeta segments and 13 reverse primers for TCR Jbeta segments was used. The CDR3 region of rearranged TCR beta genes was amplified from genomic DNA by a multiplex PCR assay. Amplified TCR beta libraries were sequenced as 87-base-pair reads on the Illumina HiSeq System. The original pipeline was this. In a later analysis, some 80 million unique TCR beta chains were counted across the roughly 670 repertoires, and roughly 11 million of these chains were shared by at least two donors. A nearest-neighbor algorithm error-corrected the raw reads and collapsed the reads into unique sequences, merging closely related sequences to remove PCR and sequencing errors. V, D and J gene segments were assigned by aligning CDR3 sequences to IMGT reference sequences. For a sequence to be retained, at least a six-nucleotide match to both a V gene segment and a J gene segment was required. Rearrangements were classified as productive when the CDR3 lacked stop codons and remained in frame with V and J, and all other rearrangements were classified as non-productive. Following IMGT convention, CDR3 was defined as the stretch from the second conserved V-encoded cysteine to the conserved J-encoded phenylalanine. The earlier analysis of 587 of the donors excluded any sequence lacking an unambiguous match to a single V gene segment. An earlier analysis of a few hundred of the donors classified V segments as functional when productive rearrangements were above 56.7% and as segregating when the standard deviation between donors was above 5%. A statistical classification framework was built to diagnose cytomegalovirus status from the catalog of TCR beta chain sequences. In a later analysis, V and J genes were assigned by comparing TCR nucleotide sequences against IMGT/GENE-DB human TR gene sequences. The TCRdist pipeline was used in a later analysis to assign CDR3 sequences and most-parsimonious VDJ recombination scenarios. A later analysis defined each TCR beta chain by its CDR3 amino acid sequence plus V-gene family, and excluded reads lacking a unique V-gene family. As a way to deal with suspected cross-contamination and a sequencing artifact, a later analysis dropped over 550 nucleotide sequences that were highly shared and had low generation probability. For each public chain, a later analysis derived a clonal expansion index from normalized ranks of inferred template counts within each repertoire. A later analysis computed generation probabilities with a VDJ recombination model fitted to out-of-frame rearrangements, and checked the results against IGoR. A later analysis scored TCR-TCR, TCR-HLA and TCR-CMV co-occurrence with hypergeometric tests, applying a repertoire-size bias correction to TCR pairs. A later analysis estimated false discovery rates by permuting HLA or CMV assignments 20 times. In a later analysis, co-occurring TCRs were grouped using DBSCAN, and TCRdist sequence similarity was added for clustering within HLA-allele-positive subsets. Repertoires with fewer than 30,000 or more than 120,000 public chains, plus five repertoires with anomalous nucleotide sharing, were excluded from co-occurrence clustering. The clones in this table, taken by TCRdb from immuneACCESS, are in-frame only. Not every clone is retained; where verified, under half of the shortfall comes from an unresolved V gene, and the cause of the rest is unknown. Clone size and the V and J calls come from that table; the DNA yielded D and trimming. Within this sample are around 200,000 clones, with about three quarters of them counted one time only. The ten most abundant clones make up about 2% of the sample.

As regards this clone: Its antigen specificity is not known. It has no much larger one-base neighbor in the sample; base qualities were not kept.

V is cut back by 5 bases and J by 5 bases, with 13 bases in the junction unmatched. CDR1 and CDR2, looked up from the germline V gene, are MDHEN and SYDVKM. The CDR3 measures 16 amino acids from cysteine to phenylalanine. The only DNA kept is the CDR3, 48 bases in frame from the first base. What was sequenced was PBMCs. This receptor was identified in a male donor in good health and CMV-seronegative. The rearrangement joined TRBV28 to TRBJ2-3, with TRBD2 matching 7 junction bases. The nucleotides read TGTGCCAGCAGTCGTCACGCGGGAGTTAGCGGAGATACGCAGTATTTT. Its coded protein is CASSRHAGVSGDTQYF. With all but the CDR3 taken from the reference TRBV28 and TRBJ2-3 genes, the full variable domain is: DVKVTQSSRYLVKRTGEKVFLECVQDMDHENMFWYRQDPGLGLRLIYFSYDVKMKEKGDIPEGYSVSREKKERFSLILESASTNQTSMYLCASSRHAGVSGDTQYFGPGTRLTVL.